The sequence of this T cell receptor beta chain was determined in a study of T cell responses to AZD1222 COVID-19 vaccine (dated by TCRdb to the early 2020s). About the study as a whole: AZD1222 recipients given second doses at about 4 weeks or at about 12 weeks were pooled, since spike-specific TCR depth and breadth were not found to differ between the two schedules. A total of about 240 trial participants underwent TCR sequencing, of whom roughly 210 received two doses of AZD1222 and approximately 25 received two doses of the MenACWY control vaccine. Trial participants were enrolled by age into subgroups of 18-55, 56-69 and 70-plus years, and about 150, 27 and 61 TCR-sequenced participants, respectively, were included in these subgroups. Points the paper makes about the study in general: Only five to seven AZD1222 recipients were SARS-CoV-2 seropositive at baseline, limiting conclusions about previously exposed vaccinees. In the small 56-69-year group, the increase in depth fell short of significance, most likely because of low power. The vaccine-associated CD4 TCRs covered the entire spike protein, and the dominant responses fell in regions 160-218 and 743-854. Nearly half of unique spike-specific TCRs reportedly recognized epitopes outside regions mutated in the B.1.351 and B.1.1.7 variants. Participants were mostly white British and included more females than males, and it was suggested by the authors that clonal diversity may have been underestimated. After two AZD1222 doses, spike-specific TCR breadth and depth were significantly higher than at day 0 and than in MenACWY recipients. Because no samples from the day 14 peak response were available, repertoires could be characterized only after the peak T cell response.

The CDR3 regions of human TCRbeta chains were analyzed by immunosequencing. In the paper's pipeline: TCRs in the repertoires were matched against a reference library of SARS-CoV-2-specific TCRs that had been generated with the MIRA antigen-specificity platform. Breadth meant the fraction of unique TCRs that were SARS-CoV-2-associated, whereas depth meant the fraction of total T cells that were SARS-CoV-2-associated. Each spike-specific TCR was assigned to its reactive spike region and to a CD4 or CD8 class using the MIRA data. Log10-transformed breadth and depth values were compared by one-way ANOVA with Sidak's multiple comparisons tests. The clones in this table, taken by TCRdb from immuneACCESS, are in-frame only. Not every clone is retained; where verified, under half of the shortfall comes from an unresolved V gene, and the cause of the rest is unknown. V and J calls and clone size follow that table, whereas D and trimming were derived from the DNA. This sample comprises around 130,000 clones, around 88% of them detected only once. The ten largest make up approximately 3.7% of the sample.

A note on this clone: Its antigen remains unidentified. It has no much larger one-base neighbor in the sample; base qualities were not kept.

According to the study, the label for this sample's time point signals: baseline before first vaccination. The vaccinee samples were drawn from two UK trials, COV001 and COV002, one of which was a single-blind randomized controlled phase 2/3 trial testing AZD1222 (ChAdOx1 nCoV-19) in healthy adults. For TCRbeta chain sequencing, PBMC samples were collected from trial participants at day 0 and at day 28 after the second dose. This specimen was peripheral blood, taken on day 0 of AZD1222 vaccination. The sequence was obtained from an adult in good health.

The DNA sequence is TGTGCCAGCTCCCGGGAGGACAATTCACCCCTCCACTTT. Translated, this gives CASSREDNSPLHF. Recombination joined TRBV2 with TRBJ1-6; the D gene cannot be resolved reliably. CDR1 SNHLY and CDR2 FYNNEI are derived from the germline V gene. The CDR3 numbers 13 residues from cysteine through phenylalanine. Of the read, only the CDR3 DNA is kept; its 39 bases are in frame from base 1. V is clipped by 8 bases and J by 7 bases, and the sequence between their germline boundaries is 12 bases long.